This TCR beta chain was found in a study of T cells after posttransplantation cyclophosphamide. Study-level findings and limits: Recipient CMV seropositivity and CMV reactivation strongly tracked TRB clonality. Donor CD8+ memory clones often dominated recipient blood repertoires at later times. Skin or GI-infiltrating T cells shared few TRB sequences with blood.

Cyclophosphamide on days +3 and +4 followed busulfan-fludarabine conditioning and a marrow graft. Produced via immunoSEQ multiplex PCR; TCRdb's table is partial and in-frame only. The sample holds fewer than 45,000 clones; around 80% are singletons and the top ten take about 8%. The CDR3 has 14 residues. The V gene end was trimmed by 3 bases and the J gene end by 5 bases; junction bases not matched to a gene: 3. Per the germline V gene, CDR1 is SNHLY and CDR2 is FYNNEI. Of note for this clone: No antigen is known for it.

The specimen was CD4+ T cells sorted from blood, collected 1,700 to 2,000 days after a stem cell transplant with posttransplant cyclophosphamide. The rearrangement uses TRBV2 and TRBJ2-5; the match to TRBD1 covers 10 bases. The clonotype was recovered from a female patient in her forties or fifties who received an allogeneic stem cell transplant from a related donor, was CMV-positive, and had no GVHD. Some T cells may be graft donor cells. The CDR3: CASSDDRGRETQYF. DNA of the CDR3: TGTGCCAGCAGTGACGACAGGGGGCGGGAGACCCAGTACTTC.